These 29 T cell receptor beta chains came from one sample sequenced in a study of long-term antiretroviral therapy in people with HIV. Survey-level resolution applied to immunoSEQ assay v3.0. Sequenced by immunoSEQ multiplex PCR; TCRdb stores in-frame clones only, minus some. Among about 28,000 clones, over 75% were seen once, and the ten largest hold 7.5% to 9.5%. Sequences were derived from unsorted PBMCs, sampled 3 years after starting antiretroviral therapy. These receptors all stem from a man aged 40-49 years with HIV.

This chain links TRBV10-2 with TRBJ2-7, with 9 bases that match TRBD2. CDR1 is WSHSY, CDR2 SAAADI, per germline. The CDR3 length is 14 residues. The junction had 6 bases not matched to a gene; V was cut back by 6 bases and J by 3 bases. The CDR3 DNA follows: TGCGCCAGCAGCCCTCTAGCGGGGAACTACGAGCAGTACTTC. Translation: CASSPLAGNYEQYF.

The chain couples TRBV6-6 to TRBJ1-4; D unclear. Trimming took 2 bases from V and 7 from J, leaving 11 bases between them. Germline CDR1 is MNHNY and CDR2 is SVGAGI (reference sequence). This CDR3 contains 14 residues. CDR3 nucleotide sequence: TGTGCCAGCAGTTACGAGCCCTGGGGTGAAAAACTGTTTTTT. Its protein is CASSYEPWGEKLFF.

Note on this clone: An end of the junction does not agree with germline; a read error may underlie this. The CDR3 loop reads CASNYRENAYEQYF. CDR3 nucleotide sequence: TGTGCCAGCAATTACCGAGAAAACGCCTACGAGCAGTACTTC. This chain connects TRBV6-5 to TRBJ2-7, with D unclear. CDR1 and CDR2 from the germline V gene are MNHEY and SVGAGI. This CDR3 spans 14 amino acids.

This chain links TRBV27 with TRBJ2-3, with 7 bases identical to TRBD1. The germline gives CDR1 MNHEY, CDR2 SMNVEV (reference sequence). The CDR3 loop spans 13 amino acids. The ends lost 3 bases at V and 6 bases at J; junction bases unmatched: 3. CDR3 sequence (DNA): TGTGCCAGCAGTTTCCAACAGGGGGATACGCAGTATTTT. Protein sequence: CASSFQQGDTQYF.

In its sample, this clone was seen once. The chain's CDR3 is CASRGGPGANVLTF. The CDR3 DNA reads as TGCGCCAGCAGGGGGGGGCCTGGGGCCAACGTCCTGACTTTC. The chain links TRBV10-2 to TRBJ2-6, with D tentatively TRBD2 (7 bases). Germline V lookup: CDR1 WSHSY, CDR2 SAAADI. V lost 6 bases and J 2 bases, leaving 8 bases between the germline ends. CDR3 size: 14 residues.

This chain connects TRBV18 to TRBJ1-2; TRBD1 matches 7 bases. Germline CDR1 reads KGHSH; CDR2 reads LQKENI. Trimming cost V 3 bases and J 2 bases; bases outside gene matches: 6. This CDR3 spans 15 amino acids. Here the CDR3 DNA reads TGTGCCAGCTCACCCCCGGACAGGCAGAACTATGGCTACACCTTC. Protein product: CASSPPDRQNYGYTF.

V and J are TRBV7-9 and TRBJ1-2; 10 nucleotides line up with TRBD1. The CDR3 is 16 amino acids. Germline V gives CDR1 SEHNR, CDR2 FQNEAQ (reference sequence). Germline trimming cut 3 bases from V and 7 bases from J; bases unmatched to any gene: 11. The CDR3 DNA reads as TGTGCCAGCAGCTTCGCACCGGGACAGGGGATTCCTGGCTACACCTTC. Translation: CASSFAPGQGIPGYTF.

This chain uses TRBV5-4 with TRBJ1-1; D is unclear. Between the trimmed V and J ends, which lost 0 bases and 4 bases, there was a span of 10 bases. CDR1 is SGHNT and CDR2 is YYREEE in the germline V gene (reference sequence). The CDR3 covers 14 residues. DNA of the CDR3: TGTGCCAGCAGCTTGGCGTTGACGGGCACTGAAGCTTTCTTT. This sequence encodes CASSLALTGTEAFF.

The CDR3 nucleotides are TGTGCCAGCATGGGAGGCACCGGGGAGCTGTTTTTT. Translation gives CASMGGTGELFF. The V gene is TRBV9, the J gene TRBJ2-2, with D tentatively TRBD2 (6 bases). The ends were cut back, 6 bases at V and 4 bases at J, with 7 bases in the middle. This CDR3 is 12 amino acids long. Germline values: CDR1 SGDLS, CDR2 YYNGEE. The full variable domain, in which reference TRBV9 and TRBJ2-2 provide the parts outside the CDR3, is DSGVTQTPKHLITATGQRVTLRCSPRSGDLSVYWYQQSLDQGLQFLIQYYNGEERAKGNILERFSAQQFPDLHSELNLSSLELGDSALYFCASMGGTGELFFGEGSRLTVL.

V and J are TRBV4-1 and TRBJ1-1; TRBD1 aligns across 10 bases. V shed 0 bases, J shed 6 bases, and the junction held 7 bases outside the gene matches. Germline V gene data show CDR1 as MGHRA and CDR2 as YSYEKL. This CDR3 is 16 amino acids long. CDR3 bases: TGCGCCAGCAGCCAAGAAATGACAGGGGGCTTGGCTGAAGCTTTCTTT. Protein sequence: CASSQEMTGGLAEAFF.

The chain combines TRBV25-1 with TRBJ2-7; a weak D match, TRBD1 (5 bases). V was cut by 0 bases and J by 5 bases, with 8 bases left in between. Germline V lookup: CDR1 MGHDK, CDR2 SYGVNS. The CDR3 runs 13 residues. CDR3 in DNA: TGTGCCAGCAGTGAATACAGGGTAGACGAGCAGTACTTC. Translated, it gives CASSEYRVDEQYF.

CDR3 DNA sequence: TGCGCCAGCAGCCAAGAACACAGCAACTATGGCTACACCTTC. Protein: CASSQEHSNYGYTF. The chain couples TRBV4-1 to TRBJ1-2; D uncertain. V lost 0 bases and J lost 2, with 7 bases in between. Germline CDR1 and CDR2: MGHRA and YSYEKL. The CDR3 contains 14 residues.

The chain links TRBV27 to TRBJ2-7; 7 positions agree with TRBD1. Germline CDR1 reads MNHEY; CDR2 reads SMNVEV (reference sequence). The CDR3 covers 13 residues. V shed 8 bases and J 6 bases; nucleotides not matched to a gene: 10. The CDR3 sequence: CASSDRESREQYF. DNA for the CDR3: TGTGCCAGCTCCGACAGGGAATCCCGCGAGCAGTACTTC.

The V gene is TRBV7-6, the J gene TRBJ2-1, with TRBD1 matching 7 bases. The germline CDR1 and CDR2 sequences are SGHVS and FNYEAQ. The CDR3 loop spans 15 amino acids. The V and J ends lost 4 bases and 8 bases, in that order; junction bases with no gene match: 11. The chain's CDR3 is CASSSPGTAVHEQFF. CDR3 DNA: TGTGCCAGCAGCTCCCCCGGGACAGCAGTTCATGAGCAGTTCTTC.

This clone was found a few times. The chain has TRBV12-5 and TRBJ2-3; TRBD1 matches at 10 bases. Trimming at V came to 1 base and at J to 4 bases, leaving 5 bases not matched to a gene. The CDR3 extends over 16 amino acids. Germline V CDR1 and CDR2: LGHNT, FRNRAP. DNA for the CDR3: TGTGCTAGTGGTTTGGGGGACAGGGGATTCGCAGATACGCAGTATTTT. This codes for CASGLGDRGFADTQYF.

V is TRBV18 and J is TRBJ1-5; perhaps TRBD1 as D (5 bases). The CDR3 length is 16 residues. V dropped 1 base and J dropped 7 bases, with 17 bases sitting between them. CDR1 is KGHSH and CDR2 is LQKENI in the germline V gene. DNA of the CDR3: TGTGCCAGCTCACCACGTTCACGGGACCCTGAGCAGCCCCAGCATTTT. Translating gives CASSPRSRDPEQPQHF.

The V and J genes are TRBV4-1 and TRBJ1-1, with D hard to call. V lost 2 bases and J lost 0, with 10 bases in between. Germline lookup yields CDR1 MGHRA and CDR2 YSYEKL. The CDR3 is made up of 15 amino acids. This chain's CDR3 is CASSQWSAMNTEAFF. The CDR3 bases are TGCGCCAGCAGCCAATGGTCGGCTATGAACACTGAAGCTTTCTTT.

The chain employs TRBV19 and TRBJ2-3; 9 nucleotides agree with TRBD1. V shed 4 bases and J 3 bases; nucleotides not matched to a gene: 5. This CDR3 is 15 amino acids long. Germline loops: CDR1 LNHDA, CDR2 SQIVND (reference sequence). The CDR3 reads CASSRGTGITDTQYF. In DNA form, the CDR3 reads TGTGCCAGTAGTAGAGGGACAGGGATAACAGATACGCAGTATTTT. The whole variable domain, filled in from reference TRBV19 and TRBJ2-3, reads DGGITQSPKYLFRKEGQNVTLSCEQNLNHDAMYWYRQDPGQGLRLIYYSQIVNDFQKGDIAEGYSVSREKKESFPLTVTSAQKNPTAFYLCASSRGTGITDTQYFGPGTRLTVL.

The chain combines TRBV7-3 with TRBJ2-7; 10 nucleotides match TRBD1. Germline assignment: CDR1 SGHTA and CDR2 FQGTGA. V gave up 3 bases and J gave up 7 bases; unmatched junction bases: 6. The CDR3 is 14 amino acids. The CDR3: CASSFGQGVGEQYF. CDR3 sequence (DNA): TGTGCCAGCAGCTTCGGACAGGGGGTCGGTGAGCAGTACTTC. The variable domain in full, with the rest retrieved from reference TRBV7-3 and TRBJ2-7, is GAGVSQTPSNKVTEKGKYVELRCDPISGHTALYWYRQSLGQGPEFLIYFQGTGAADDSGLPNDRFFAVRPEGSVSTLKIQRTERGDSAVYLCASSFGQGVGEQYFGPGTRLTVT.

The J gene is TRBJ2-1, the V gene TRBV19, with 11 bases lining up with TRBD2. The V and J ends lost 6 bases and 0 bases, in that order; junction bases with no gene match: 4. The germline gives CDR1 LNHDA, CDR2 SQIVND (reference sequence). The CDR3 spans 16 residues. The CDR3 DNA is TGTGCCAGTAGCCTGACTAGCGGGGCCTCCTACAATGAGCAGTTCTTC. The encoded protein is CASSLTSGASYNEQFF.

The gene calls are TRBV19 and TRBJ2-2; 12 nucleotides align to TRBD2. Trimming took 10 bases from V and 5 from J; bases not matched to a gene: 17. The CDR3 consists of 18 residues. Germline CDR1 is LNHDA and CDR2 is SQIVND (reference sequence). CDR3 sequence reads: CATTRTSGMNTETGELFF. CDR3 sequence (DNA): TGTGCCACTACGAGGACTAGCGGGATGAACACGGAGACCGGGGAGCTGTTTTTT.

This chain links TRBV6-5 with TRBJ2-7; D gene ambiguous. The CDR3 loop spans 13 amino acids. Germline CDR1 MNHEY, CDR2 SVGAGI. Trimming took off 2 bases at V and 6 bases at J, with 11 bases between the two ends. CDR3 residues: CASSYAPGSEQYF. In nucleotides, the CDR3 is TGTGCCAGCAGTTACGCTCCTGGCTCCGAGCAGTACTTC.

The CDR3 sequence is CASRGGIPRTEAFF. CDR3 nucleotide sequence: TGTGCCAGTAGGGGTGGAATTCCTCGGACCGAGGCGTTCTTT. This chain links TRBV19 with TRBJ1-1; unclear D gene. Trimming took off 6 bases at V and 14 bases at J, with 25 bases between the two ends. Germline values: CDR1 LNHDA, CDR2 SQIVND (reference sequence). The CDR3 covers 14 residues.

The V gene is TRBV12-5, the J gene TRBJ2-3; a weak D match, TRBD1 (6 bases). The V end was cut by 3 bases, the J end by 2 bases, with 9 bases between. The germline CDR1 and CDR2 sequences are LGHNT and FRNRAP. This CDR3 has 14 amino acids. CDR3 in DNA: TGTGCTAGTGGTTTAAACAGGGACACAGATACGCAGTATTTT. Translation: CASGLNRDTDTQYF.

The rearrangement joins TRBV7-9 to TRBJ1-1; D is unresolved. The CDR3 contains 12 residues. Trimming took off 1 base at V and 5 bases at J, with 5 bases between the two ends. CDR1 is SEHNR, CDR2 FQNEAQ, per germline (reference sequence). CDR3 sequence: CASSLGWTEAFF. The CDR3 DNA is TGTGCCAGCAGCTTAGGATGGACTGAAGCTTTCTTT. Based on the CDR3 plus reference TRBV7-9 and TRBJ1-1, the full variable domain is DTGVSQNPRHKITKRGQNVTFRCDPISEHNRLYWYRQTLGQGPEFLTYFQNEAQLEKSRLLSDRFSAERPKGSFSTLEIQRTEQGDSAMYLCASSLGWTEAFFGQGTRLTVV.

The CDR3 is CSVGTPNQPQHF. The CDR3 DNA is TGCAGCGTTGGGACACCGAATCAGCCCCAGCATTTT. The chain joins TRBV29-1 to TRBJ1-5; D possibly corresponds to TRBD1 (5 bases). Germline-derived CDR1 and CDR2 are SQVTM and ANQGSEA. V was trimmed by 4 bases and J by 4 bases, leaving 8 bases between them. CDR3 size: 12 residues.

The chain has TRBV6-1 and TRBJ1-5; D possibly corresponds to TRBD1 (5 bases). CDR1 and CDR2 (germline): MNHNS, SASEGT. The V end lost 1 base, the J end lost 10 bases, and 5 bases lay between the germline ends. The CDR3 sequence is 11 residues long. The CDR3 nucleotides are TGTGCCAGCAGTGAAGGGACACCCCAGCATTTT. Translation: CASSEGTPQHF.

Of note for this clone: The junction departs from germline at one end; a sequencing error may be responsible. The chain recombines TRBV11-3 with TRBJ2-7, with a possible D match to TRBD2 (6 bases). The CDR3 covers 13 residues. Germline V lookup: CDR1 SGHNT, CDR2 YENEEA. The CDR3, as DNA: TGTGCCAGCAGCTTAGAAAGTGCGGGACGGCCCTTTTTC. This codes for CASSLESAGRPFF.

CDR3 sequence: CASSIGDRAVGNQPQHF. Here the CDR3 DNA reads TGTGCCAGTAGTATCGGTGACAGGGCGGTCGGCAATCAGCCCCAGCATTTT. The rearrangement joins TRBV19 to TRBJ1-5; 7 bases are shared with TRBD1. The CDR3 is 17 residues long. Per the germline V gene, CDR1 is LNHDA and CDR2 is SQIVND (reference sequence). Losses at the gene ends were 3 bases for V and 2 bases for J; bases not matched to a gene: 10.